Reported below is one T cell receptor (beta chain). The antigen remains unidentified. V lost 7 bases and J lost 6, with 28 bases in between. The CDR3 loop spans 17 amino acids. Germline CDR1 reads MDHEN; CDR2 reads SYDVKM. Naive CD8 cells comprised CD45RO-negative, CCR7-positively selected cells, excluding terminally differentiated effector memory CD45RA+ cells. This entry comes from a study of shared clonotypes between healthy human individuals. Study in general: Plates per donor: three CD4 naive, three CD4 memory, two CD8 naive, one CD8 memory. Notes on the study in general: A few donors shared around 5.2% of their naive CD4 clonotypes. Even with large depth, rarefaction showed that sorted-subset sequencing was incomplete.

An approximately 210 ng quantity of DNA, some 30,000 T cell genomes, went into the sorted-subset replicate PCRs. Some clones are missing from TCRdb's copy, which holds only in-frame ones; the method was immunoSEQ multiplex PCR. The sample lists 560,000 or so clones, about 96% occurring once. The chain links TRBV28 to TRBJ2-7; the D gene is possibly TRBD2 (6 bases). Material for sequencing was naive CD8+ T cells sorted from blood. The TCR comes from a woman in her 30s in good health. The CDR3 protein is CASTLGMMGLYAGEQYF. CDR3 nucleotide sequence: TGTGCCAGCACCCTAGGAATGATGGGACTCTATGCCGGCGAGCAGTACTTC.